The 7 T cell receptor beta chains below were found in one sample sequenced in a study of blood T cell repertoires in COVID-19. Assay: immunoSEQ multiplex PCR; the TCRdb copy retains only in-frame clones and omits some. Of about 180,000 clones listed, about 86% are singletons. Input material: peripheral blood. The receptors derive from a man aged 65 to 85 with active or convalescent COVID-19.

The V gene is TRBV15, the J gene TRBJ2-1; D not certain. Germline lookup yields CDR1 LNHNV and CDR2 YYDKDF (reference sequence). The CDR3 extends over 12 amino acids. The ends were cut back, 4 bases at V and 3 bases at J, with 4 bases in the middle. DNA of the CDR3: TGTGCCACCAGCACAGTCTACAATGAGCAGTTCTTC. This encodes CATSTVYNEQFF.

The chain carries TRBV7-9 and TRBJ1-6; TRBD1 agrees at 7 bases. Germline trimming cut 2 bases from V and 7 bases from J; bases unmatched to any gene: 2. Germline loops: CDR1 SEHNR, CDR2 FQNEAQ (reference sequence). This CDR3 contains 14 residues. The CDR3 region is CASSLLQGNSPLHF. The CDR3 DNA reads as TGTGCCAGCAGCTTATTACAGGGGAATTCACCCCTCCACTTT.

The chain uses TRBV11-2 and TRBJ2-3, with a possible D match to TRBD2 (5 bases). The germline V gene has CDR1 SGHAT and CDR2 FQNNGV. The germline V and J ends were trimmed by 3 bases and 5 bases, with 6 bases remaining between them. This CDR3 contains 12 residues. In DNA, the CDR3 is TGTGCCAGCAGCTTCGGGGTAGATACGCAGTATTTT. This codes for CASSFGVDTQYF.

The chain combines TRBV7-2 with TRBJ1-4, with TRBD1 matching 9 bases. Germline-derived CDR1 and CDR2 are SGHTA and FQGNSA. V was pared by 4 bases and J by 7 bases, with 7 bases of the junction left unmatched. CDR3 length equals 15 residues. CDR3 protein: CASSYGGQGGEKLFF. The CDR3 DNA follows: TGTGCCAGCAGCTATGGGGGACAGGGAGGTGAAAAACTGTTTTTT.

This chain joins TRBV18 and TRBJ1-5, with TRBD1 matching 7 bases. The CDR3 loop spans 15 amino acids. The V and J ends lost 6 bases and 4 bases, in that order; junction bases with no gene match: 9. CDR1 and CDR2 from the germline V gene are KGHSH and LQKENI. CDR3 residues: CASSTRGSGNQPQHF. Written as DNA, the CDR3 is TGTGCCAGCTCTACCAGGGGGTCGGGTAATCAGCCCCAGCATTTT.

V and J are TRBV6-5 and TRBJ1-5; tentative D call: TRBD1 (5 bases). Between the trimmed V and J ends, which lost 6 bases and 2 bases, there was a span of 11 bases. CDR1 MNHEY and CDR2 SVGAGI come from the germline V gene. The CDR3 totals 14 residues. In DNA form, the CDR3 reads TGTGCCAGCAGGGAGGGGTCGGGCAATCAGCCCCAGCATTTT. Translating gives CASREGSGNQPQHF.

This rearrangement joins TRBV28 to TRBJ1-1; no definite D call. CDR1 and CDR2 from the germline V gene are MDHEN and SYDVKM. The CDR3 runs to 13 residues. With 3 bases removed from V and 6 bases from J, the gap between germline ends came to 11 bases. CDR3 in DNA: TGTGCCAGCAGTTTCCGGAGGATCTCTGAAGCTTTCTTT. Protein sequence: CASSFRRISEAFF. The whole variable domain, filled in from reference TRBV28 and TRBJ1-1, reads DVKVTQSSRYLVKRTGEKVFLECVQDMDHENMFWYRQDPGLGLRLIYFSYDVKMKEKGDIPEGYSVSREKKERFSLILESASTNQTSMYLCASSFRRISEAFFGQGTRLTVV.